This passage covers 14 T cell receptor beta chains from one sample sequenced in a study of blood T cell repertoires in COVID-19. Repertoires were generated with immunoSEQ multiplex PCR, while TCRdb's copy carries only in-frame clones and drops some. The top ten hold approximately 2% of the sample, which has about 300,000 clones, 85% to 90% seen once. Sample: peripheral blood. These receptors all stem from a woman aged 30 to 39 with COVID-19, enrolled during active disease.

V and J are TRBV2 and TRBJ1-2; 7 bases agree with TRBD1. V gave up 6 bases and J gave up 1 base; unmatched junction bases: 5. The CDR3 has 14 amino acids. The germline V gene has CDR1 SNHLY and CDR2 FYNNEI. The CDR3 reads CASRRRDSNYGYTF. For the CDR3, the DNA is TGTGCCAGCAGGCGCCGGGACAGTAACTATGGCTACACCTTC.

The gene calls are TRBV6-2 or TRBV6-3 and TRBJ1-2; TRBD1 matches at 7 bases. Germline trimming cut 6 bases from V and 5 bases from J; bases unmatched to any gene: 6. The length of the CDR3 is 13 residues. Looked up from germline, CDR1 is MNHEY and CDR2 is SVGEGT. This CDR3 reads CASSPDRVYGYTF. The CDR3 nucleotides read TGTGCCAGCAGCCCCGACAGGGTTTATGGCTACACCTTC.

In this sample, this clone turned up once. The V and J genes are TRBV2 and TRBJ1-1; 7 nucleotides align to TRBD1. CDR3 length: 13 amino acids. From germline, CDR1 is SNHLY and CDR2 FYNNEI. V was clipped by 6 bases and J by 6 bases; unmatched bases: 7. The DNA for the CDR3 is TGTGCCAGCAGGGTAGACAGGGTCCCTGAAGCTTTCTTT. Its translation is CASRVDRVPEAFF.

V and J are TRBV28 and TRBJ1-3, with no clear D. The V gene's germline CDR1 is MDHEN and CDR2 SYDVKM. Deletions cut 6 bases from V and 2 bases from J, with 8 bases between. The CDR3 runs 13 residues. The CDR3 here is CASRVTAGNTIYF. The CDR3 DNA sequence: TGTGCCAGCAGAGTAACGGCTGGAAACACCATATATTTT.

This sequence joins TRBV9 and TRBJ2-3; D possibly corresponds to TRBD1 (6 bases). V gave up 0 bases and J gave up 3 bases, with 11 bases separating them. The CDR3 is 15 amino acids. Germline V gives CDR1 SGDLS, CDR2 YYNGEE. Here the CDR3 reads CASSVATGRTDTQYF. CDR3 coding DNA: TGTGCCAGCAGCGTAGCTACAGGGCGAACAGATACGCAGTATTTT.

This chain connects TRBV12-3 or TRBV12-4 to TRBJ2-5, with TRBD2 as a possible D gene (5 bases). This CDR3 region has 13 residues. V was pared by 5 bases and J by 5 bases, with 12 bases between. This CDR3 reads CASSHSSGETQYF. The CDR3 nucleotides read TGTGCCAGCAGTCACAGTTCGGGGGAGACCCAGTACTTC.

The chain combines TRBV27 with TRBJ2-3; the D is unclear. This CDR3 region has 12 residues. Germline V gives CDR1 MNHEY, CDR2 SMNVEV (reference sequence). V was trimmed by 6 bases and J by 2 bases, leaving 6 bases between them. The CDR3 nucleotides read TGTGCCAGCAGCCCGTCCACAGATACGCAGTATTTT. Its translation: CASSPSTDTQYF.

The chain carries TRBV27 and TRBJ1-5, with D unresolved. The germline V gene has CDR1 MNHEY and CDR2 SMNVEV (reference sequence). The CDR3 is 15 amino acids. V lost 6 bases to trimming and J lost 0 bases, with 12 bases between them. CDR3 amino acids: CASRRREDSNQPQHF. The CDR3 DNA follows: TGTGCCAGCAGGCGGAGGGAGGATAGCAATCAGCCCCAGCATTTT.

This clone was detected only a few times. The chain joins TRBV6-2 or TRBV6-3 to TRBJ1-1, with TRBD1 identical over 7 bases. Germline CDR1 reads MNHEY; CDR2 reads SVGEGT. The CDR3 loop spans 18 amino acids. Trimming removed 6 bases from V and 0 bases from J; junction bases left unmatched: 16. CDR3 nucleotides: TGTGCCAGCAGCCTACCCCCTAGGACAGGTTTTATGAACACTGAAGCTTTCTTT. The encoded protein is CASSLPPRTGFMNTEAFF.

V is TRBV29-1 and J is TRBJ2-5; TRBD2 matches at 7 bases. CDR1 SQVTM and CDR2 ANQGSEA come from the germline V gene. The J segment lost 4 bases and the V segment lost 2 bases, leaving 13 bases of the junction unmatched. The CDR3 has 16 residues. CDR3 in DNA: TGCAGCGTTGAAAGCCTAGCGGACGCCCTTGGAGAGACCCAGTACTTC. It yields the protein CSVESLADALGETQYF.

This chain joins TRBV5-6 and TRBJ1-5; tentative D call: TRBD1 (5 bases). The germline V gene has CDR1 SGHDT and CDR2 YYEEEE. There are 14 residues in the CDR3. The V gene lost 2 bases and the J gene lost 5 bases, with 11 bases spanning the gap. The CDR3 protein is CASSFGGVDQPQHF. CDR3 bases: TGTGCCAGCAGCTTCGGGGGGGTAGATCAGCCCCAGCATTTT.

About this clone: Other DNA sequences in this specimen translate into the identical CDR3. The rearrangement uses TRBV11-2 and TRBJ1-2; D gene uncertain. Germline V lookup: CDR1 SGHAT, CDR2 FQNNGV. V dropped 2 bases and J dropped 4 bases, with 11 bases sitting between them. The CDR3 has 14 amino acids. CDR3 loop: CASSLSGLGYGYTF. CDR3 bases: TGTGCCAGCAGCTTAAGCGGTCTCGGCTATGGCTACACCTTC.

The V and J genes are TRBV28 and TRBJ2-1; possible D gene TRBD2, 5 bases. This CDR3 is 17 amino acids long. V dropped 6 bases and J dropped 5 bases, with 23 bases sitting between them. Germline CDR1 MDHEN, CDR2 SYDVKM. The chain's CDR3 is CASRTPTGNSGDNEQFF. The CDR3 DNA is TGTGCCAGCAGGACCCCCACCGGGAACTCTGGAGACAATGAGCAGTTCTTC.

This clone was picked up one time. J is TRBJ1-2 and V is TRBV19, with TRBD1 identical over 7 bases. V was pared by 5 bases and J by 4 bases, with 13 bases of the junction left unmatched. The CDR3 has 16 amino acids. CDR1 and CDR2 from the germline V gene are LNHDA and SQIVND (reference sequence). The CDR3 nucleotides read TGTGCCAGTAGTCTTAGAACAGGGGCGGTGGCCTATGGCTACACCTTC. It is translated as CASSLRTGAVAYGYTF. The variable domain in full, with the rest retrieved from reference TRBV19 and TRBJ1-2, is DGGITQSPKYLFRKEGQNVTLSCEQNLNHDAMYWYRQDPGQGLRLIYYSQIVNDFQKGDIAEGYSVSREKKESFPLTVTSAQKNPTAFYLCASSLRTGAVAYGYTFGSGTRLTVV.